The following is a TCR beta chain sequence with its context. Its antigen is still unknown. This entry belongs to a study of cytomegalovirus exposure and HLA in healthy donors. This CDR3 region has 17 residues. Per germline, CDR1 SGHTA and CDR2 FQGNSA. V gave up 2 bases and J gave up 3 bases, with 19 bases separating them. Study findings and constraints: The analysis excluded some indistinguishable V segments, including TRBV6-2 and TRBV6-3. Most sequenced TCRs were rare (though some public TCRs occurred in many donors).

PCR was performed using 60 Vbeta and 13 Jbeta primers. Sequencing was performed with immunoSEQ multiplex PCR; in TCRdb, only in-frame clones are kept and a portion is missing. This sample carries approximately 150,000 clones, about four fifths of them seen once, and the ten largest clones take approximately 2.4%. This chain links TRBV7-2 with TRBJ1-2; a possible D gene is TRBD1 (6 bases). The receptor's source is a male donor in good health and CMV-seronegative. The source material was PBMCs. This CDR3 is CASSLPTYRENYYGYTF. CDR3 nucleotide sequence: TGTGCCAGCAGCTTACCCACTTACAGGGAAAATTACTATGGCTACACCTTC.